A selection of T cell receptor beta chains follows, all from one sample in a study of shared clonotypes between healthy human individuals. TCRdb's table, derived via immunoSEQ multiplex PCR, lists solely in-frame clones and lacks some. Of 2 million to 2.5 million clones listed, more than 90% are singletons. Input material: naive CD4+ T cells sorted from blood. The receptors originated from a man aged 18 to 29 in good health. Each CDR3 is given with its conserved first and last residue. D genes are given only for firm matches. Clone size is not always given. Where it is, it says once, few, many or a class for expanded clones.

NA NA TRBJ1-2 TRBV10-3 CAISESQVLNYGYTF TGTGCCATCAGTGAGTCACAGGTTTTAAACTATGGCTACACCTTC
NA NA TRBJ2-7 TRBV25-1 CASSGTPIYEQYF TGTGCCAGCAGCGGGACGCCCATCTACGAGCAGTACTTC
NA NA TRBJ2-1 TRBV6-1 CASSEVSEQFF TGTGCCAGCAGTGAAGTTAGTGAGCAGTTCTTC
NA TRBD1 TRBJ1-2 TRBV19 CASSRPQGYSYGYTF TGTGCCAGTAGTAGGCCACAGGGGTATAGCTATGGCTACACCTTC
NA TRBD1 TRBJ2-7 TRBV6-4 CASSDPGQGLNEQYF TGTGCCAGCAGTGACCCAGGACAGGGATTAAACGAGCAGTACTTC
NA NA TRBJ2-7 TRBV6-6 CASSSKTASYYEQYF TGTGCCAGCAGTTCCAAGACAGCTTCTTACTACGAGCAGTACTTC
NA NA TRBJ1-6 TRBV6-1 CASSDRAYNSPLHF TGTGCCAGCAGTGATAGAGCCTATAATTCACCCCTCCACTTT
NA NA TRBJ2-1 TRBV5-1 CASSLGSYNEQFF TGCGCCAGCAGCTTAGGCTCCTACAATGAGCAGTTCTTC
NA TRBD2 TRBJ2-1 TRBV7-6 CASSFNPTSGNNEQFF TGTGCCAGCAGCTTTAACCCCACTAGCGGGAACAATGAGCAGTTCTTC
NA TRBD2 TRBJ2-5 TRBV20-1 CSGTRVETQYF TGCAGCGGGACTAGGGTCGAGACCCAGTACTTC
NA TRBD1 TRBJ1-4 TRBV7-6 CASTPMGQEGEKLFF TGTGCCAGCACACCAATGGGACAGGAGGGTGAAAAACTGTTTTTT
NA NA TRBJ2-6 TRBV7-9 CASSLGGAGANVLTF TGTGCCAGCAGCTTAGGGGGCGCAGGGGCCAACGTCCTGACTTTC
NA TRBD2 TRBJ2-3 TRBV18 CASSPTLAGFTDTQYF TGTGCCAGCTCACCAACACTAGCGGGGTTCACAGATACGCAGTATTTT
once NA TRBJ1-4 TRBV18 CASSPEQAAATNEKLFF TGTGCCAGCTCACCGGAGCAAGCCGCTGCAACTAATGAAAAACTGTTTTTT
NA NA TRBJ2-7 TRBV10-3 CAIRGYGVGTYEQYF TGTGCCATCAGGGGGTACGGTGTTGGGACCTACGAGCAGTACTTC
NA TRBD1 TRBJ1-2 TRBV28 CASSAAGAGGYGYTF TGTGCCAGCAGTGCCGCGGGTGCAGGGGGCTATGGCTACACCTTC
NA NA TRBJ1-1 TRBV6-6 CASNPPGRTNTEAFF TGTGCCAGCAACCCGCCGGGACGGACGAACACTGAAGCTTTCTTT
NA TRBD2 TRBJ2-7 TRBV5-4 CASSFTGGYEQYF TGTGCCAGCAGCTTTACGGGGGGGTACGAGCAGTACTTC
NA TRBD2 TRBJ2-7 TRBV6-5 CASSYYGGTYEQYF TGTGCCAGCAGTTACTACGGGGGGACCTACGAGCAGTACTTC
NA TRBD1 TRBJ1-2 TRBV30 CAWPSTGGYGYTF TGTGCCTGGCCCTCCACAGGGGGCTATGGCTACACCTTC
NA NA TRBJ2-5 TRBV9 CASSPNEDLYGGTQYF TGTGCCAGCAGCCCAAACGAGGACCTTTATGGAGGGACCCAGTACTTC
NA NA TRBJ1-3 TRBV10-3 CAISVRDSGNTIYF TGTGCCATCAGTGTACGGGACTCTGGAAACACCATATATTTT
NA NA TRBJ2-7 TRBV11-2 CASSLAQVVSYEQYF TGTGCCAGCAGCTTAGCCCAGGTCGTCTCCTACGAGCAGTACTTC
once TRBD1 TRBJ1-2 TRBV28 CASSPGGTNYGYTF TGTGCCAGCAGTCCAGGGGGTACCAACTATGGCTACACCTTC
NA TRBD1 TRBJ2-7 TRBV5-1 CASSSDRAVTFF TGCGCCAGCAGCTCGGACAGGGCGGTGACTTTCTTC
NA NA TRBJ2-3 TRBV2 CASSESTYTDTQYF TGTGCCAGCAGTGAGTCTACTTACACAGATACGCAGTATTTT
NA TRBD2 TRBJ2-7 TRBV4-1 CASSQEGGVTGYEQYF TGCGCCAGCAGCCAAGAGGGAGGGGTTACGGGCTACGAGCAGTACTTC
NA NA TRBJ2-1 TRBV20-1 CSARAGLSPFF TGCAGTGCTAGAGCCGGCCTTTCTCCGTTCTTC
NA TRBD2 TRBJ2-7 TRBV10-3 CAISSDPGLAGEQYF TGTGCCATCAGTTCCGATCCGGGACTAGCAGGGGAGCAGTACTTC
NA TRBD1 TRBJ1-2 TRBV28 CASSSGQTYGYTF TGTGCCAGCAGCTCGGGACAGACGTATGGCTACACCTTC
NA NA TRBJ2-7 TRBV5-1 CQRTVKWCEQYF TGCCAGAGGACAGTCAAATGGTGCGAGCAGTACTTC
NA TRBD1 TRBJ1-3 TRBV13 CASSLTGPRNTIYF TGTGCCAGCAGCTTGACAGGGCCTAGAAACACCATATATTTT
once NA TRBJ1-6 TRBV6-1 CASSEGGWGSPLHF TGTGCCAGCAGTGAAGGGGGGTGGGGGTCACCCCTCCACTTT